This T cell receptor (beta chain) was documented in a study of neurological immune-mediated disorders. The CDR3 loop spans 13 amino acids. CDR1 is DFQATT, CDR2 SNEGSKA, per germline (reference sequence). Trimming removed 3 bases from V and 4 bases from J, with 9 bases in between. The team produced cDNA through 5'RACE using 10-nucleotide random UMIs. One entry per CDR3 protein, called by TCRdb with MiXCR from the 5' RACE reads. Among 15,000 to 20,000 distinct CDR3 sequences listed, about 20% were seen once. The sample holds many counts of this clonotype. This clonotype originated in a man aged 50-59 years in good health. J is TRBJ2-2 and V is TRBV20-1, with no clear D. The sequencing sample was made of PBMCs. CDR3 sequence (DNA): TGCAGTGCTAGTCCCTCCTCCACCGGGGAGCTGTTTTTT. This gives the protein CSASPSSTGELFF.